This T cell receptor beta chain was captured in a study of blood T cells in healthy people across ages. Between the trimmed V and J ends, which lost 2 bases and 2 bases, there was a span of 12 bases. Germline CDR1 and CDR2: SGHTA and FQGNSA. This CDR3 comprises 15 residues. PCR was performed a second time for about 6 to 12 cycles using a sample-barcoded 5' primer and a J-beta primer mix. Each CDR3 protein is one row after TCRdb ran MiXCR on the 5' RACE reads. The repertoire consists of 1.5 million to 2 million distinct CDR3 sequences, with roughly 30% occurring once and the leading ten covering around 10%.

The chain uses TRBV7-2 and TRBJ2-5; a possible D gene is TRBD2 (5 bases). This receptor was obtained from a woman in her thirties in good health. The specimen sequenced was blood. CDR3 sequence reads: CASSLPRTVQETQYF. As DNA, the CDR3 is TGTGCCAGCAGCTTACCCCGGACTGTTCAAGAGACCCAGTACTTC. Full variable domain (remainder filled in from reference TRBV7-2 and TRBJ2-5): GAGVSQSPSNKVTEKGKDVELRCDPISGHTALYWYRQSLGQGLEFLIYFQGNSAPDKSGLPSDRFSAERTGGSVSTLTIQRTQQEDSAVYLCASSLPRTVQETQYFGPGTRLLVL.